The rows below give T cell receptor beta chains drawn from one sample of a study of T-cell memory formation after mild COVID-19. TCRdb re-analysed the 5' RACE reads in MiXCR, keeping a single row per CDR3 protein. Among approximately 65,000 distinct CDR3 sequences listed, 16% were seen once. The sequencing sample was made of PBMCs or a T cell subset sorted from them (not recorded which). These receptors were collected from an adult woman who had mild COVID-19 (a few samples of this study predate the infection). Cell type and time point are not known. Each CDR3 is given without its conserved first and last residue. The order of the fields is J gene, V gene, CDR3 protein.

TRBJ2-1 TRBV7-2 ASSLGRVNEQF
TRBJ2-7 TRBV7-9 ASSLVFQGEQY
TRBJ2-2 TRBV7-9 ASSTWVSQNTGELF
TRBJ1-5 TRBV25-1 ASSEGGQGSQPQH
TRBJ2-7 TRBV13 ASSFAGPSYEQY
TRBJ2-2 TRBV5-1 ASSLGTGANTGELF
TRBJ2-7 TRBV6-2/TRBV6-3 ASSTGTSSYEQY
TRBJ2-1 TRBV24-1 AIRTGNGNEQF
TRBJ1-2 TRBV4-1 ASSQDTGGYGYT
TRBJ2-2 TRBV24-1 ATSLGQANTGELF
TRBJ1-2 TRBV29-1 SVWTGLNYGYT
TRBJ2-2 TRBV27 ASSPGLAVNTGELF
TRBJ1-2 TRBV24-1 ATSDSLAAGYT
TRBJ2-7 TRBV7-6 ASSPGTSGTYEQY
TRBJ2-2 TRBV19 ASTGGHLVSGELF
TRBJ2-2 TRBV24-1 ATGRNTGELF
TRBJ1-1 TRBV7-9 ASSFGQGKTEAF
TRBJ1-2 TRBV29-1 SVEDLHQGGYT
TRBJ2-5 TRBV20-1 SARFFGTSYETQY
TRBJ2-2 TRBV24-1 ATSDPTSGELF
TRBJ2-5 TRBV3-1 ASSQGGGSGEETQY
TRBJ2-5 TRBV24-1 ATSDTGLAGAETQY
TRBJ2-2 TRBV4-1 ASSQDWGREGNTGELF
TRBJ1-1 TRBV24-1 ATQDAPNTEAF
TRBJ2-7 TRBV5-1 ASSLTSGRYEQY
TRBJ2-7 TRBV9 ASSVDQGAYEQY
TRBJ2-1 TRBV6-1 ASSEVPLGGPYNEQF
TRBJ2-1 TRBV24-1 ATSDLGAGDGNEQF
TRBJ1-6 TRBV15 ATSRDGEGRSPLH
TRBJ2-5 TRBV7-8 ASSGAQTNQETQY
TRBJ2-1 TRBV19 ASSLLAGHNEQF
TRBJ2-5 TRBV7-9 ASSLALETQY
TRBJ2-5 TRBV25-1 ASRAWARDPVGETQY
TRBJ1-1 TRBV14 ASSRKQRQNTEAF
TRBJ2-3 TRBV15 ATSREGRGPDTQY
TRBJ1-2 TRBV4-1 ASSEFGTDYGYT
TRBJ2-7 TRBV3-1 ASSQGYGTYEQY
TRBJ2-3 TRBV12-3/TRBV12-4 ASSLSGGASDTQY
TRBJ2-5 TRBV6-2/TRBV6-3 ASSYEPQETQY
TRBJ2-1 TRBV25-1 ATRESSYNEQF
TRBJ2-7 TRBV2 ASTEGLAGGPVDEQY
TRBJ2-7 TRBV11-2 ASSFSDEQY
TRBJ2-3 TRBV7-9 ASSLAQGLAGDTQY
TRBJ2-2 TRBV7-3 ASSPHDGAVGELF
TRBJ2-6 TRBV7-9 ASSPHPDGANVLT
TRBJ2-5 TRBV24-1 ATDGRGQETQY
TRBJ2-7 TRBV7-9 ASSLGTGTYEQY
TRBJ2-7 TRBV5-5 ASSFERTIYEQY
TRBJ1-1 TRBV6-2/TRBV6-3 ASSYRDNTEAF
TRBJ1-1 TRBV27 ASSVGAGVNTEAF